Following are 9 T cell receptor beta chains from one sample sequenced in a study of human T cells and chemical hapten exposure (dated by TCRdb to about 2021). The time point tag for this specimen amounts to: pre-sensitization, week 0. The sample's treatment or condition label is to be understood as: therapeutic diphenylcyclopropenone sensitization with weekly scalp DPC. Receptors were amplified or captured by RACE. The sample was run on a NextSeq 500. The public reads were quality trimmed at Q25 with fastp and then assembled into clones with MiXCR by TCRdb, keeping productive beta chains. Under each unique CDR3 protein, matching rows form one entry showing the most common genes and DNA. For this sample the table gives under 400,000 distinct CDR3 sequences, of which roughly 4.6% were detected only once. The ten largest clones represent 2.6% of the sample. The source was whole blood, collected in connection with sensitization to the hapten diphenylcyclopropenone (DPC). The receptors stem from a woman aged 50 to 65 with alopecia areata. Some clones in this sample may be carry-over from other donors' samples.

This clonotype was seen repeatedly, ten times or more. The chain has TRBV29-1 and TRBJ2-1; D call uncertain. The CDR3 has 11 residues. Germline V gene data show CDR1 as SQVTM and CDR2 as ANQGSEA. With 4 bases removed from V and 8 bases from J, the gap between germline ends came to 9 bases. In nucleotides, the CDR3 is TGCAGCGTTGTCCTGGGTTATGAGCAGTTCTTC. Translating gives CSVVLGYEQFF.

This clonotype was seen a handful of times. The chain links TRBV29-1 to TRBJ1-2, with no clear D. This CDR3 region has 12 residues. V lost 7 bases to trimming and J lost 8 bases, with 17 bases between them. Germline-derived CDR1 and CDR2 are SQVTM and ANQGSEA. The CDR3: CSDMTTPGGYTF. The CDR3 DNA follows: TGCAGCGATATGACCACTCCTGGCGGCTACACCTTC.

This clonotype has a count of ten or more. J is TRBJ2-7 and V is TRBV7-9; D perhaps matches TRBD1 (5 bases). This CDR3 has 12 residues. The V end was cut by 3 bases, the J end by 7 bases, with 10 bases between. CDR1 SEHNR and CDR2 FQNEAQ come from the germline V gene (reference sequence). This CDR3 is CASSLGPGEQYF. The CDR3 region has the DNA TGTGCCAGCAGCTTGGGCCCAGGGGAGCAGTACTTC. Together with reference TRBV7-9 and TRBJ2-7, the CDR3 gives the full variable domain: DTGVSQNPRHKITKRGQNVTFRCDPISEHNRLYWYRQTLGQGPEFLTYFQNEAQLEKSRLLSDRFSAERPKGSFSTLEIQRTEQGDSAMYLCASSLGPGEQYFGPGTRLTVT.

V usage is TRBV12-3 or TRBV12-4 and J usage is TRBJ2-3; 8 bases agree with TRBD2. CDR3 length: 15 residues. The junction had 10 bases not matched to a gene; V was cut back by 5 bases and J by 6 bases. The CDR3 loop reads CASSQLAATGDTQYF. The CDR3 DNA sequence: TGTGCCAGCAGTCAACTAGCGGCAACTGGGGATACGCAGTATTTT.

This clonotype showed up many times. The chain joins TRBV12-3 or TRBV12-4 to TRBJ2-5; tentative D call: TRBD1 (5 bases). V was cut by 6 bases and J by 5 bases, with 10 bases left in between. CDR3 length: 12 residues. Here the CDR3 DNA reads TGTGCCAGCAGCGCCCCAGGGGAGACCCAGTACTTC. It translates to CASSAPGETQYF.

This clonotype was observed a handful of times. This chain connects TRBV7-9 to TRBJ1-1; D is perhaps TRBD1 (6 bases). This CDR3 is 15 amino acids long. Germline V gene sequence: CDR1 SEHNR, CDR2 FQNEAQ (reference sequence). Trimming pared 5 bases from V and 2 bases from J, leaving 15 bases between. The CDR3 sequence is CASSTFQGPNTEAFF. For the CDR3, the DNA is TGTGCCAGCAGCACCTTCCAGGGGCCAAACACTGAAGCTTTCTTT.

J is TRBJ1-4 and V is TRBV2, with a possible D match to TRBD1 (5 bases). The CDR3 loop spans 11 amino acids. V was shortened by 5 bases and J by 8 bases, with 6 bases between the two germline ends. Looked up from germline, CDR1 is SNHLY and CDR2 is FYNNEI. CDR3 sequence: CASSRTEKLFF. CDR3 nucleotide sequence: TGTGCCAGCAGTAGGACAGAAAAACTGTTTTTT.

The table lists this clonotype with many counts. The chain uses TRBV4-3 and TRBJ2-7; D is undetermined. Trimming pared 1 base from V and 5 bases from J, leaving 12 bases between. CDR3 length: 14 residues. The germline gives CDR1 LGHNA, CDR2 YSLEER. The CDR3 DNA reads as TGCGCCAGCAGCCAAGTGTACCCCCCGAACGAGCAGTACTTC. This codes for CASSQVYPPNEQYF.

On this clonotype itself: Its ends do not fully match the called genes, so a read error is possible. The chain employs TRBV7-9 and TRBJ1-1; weak D call: TRBD1 (6 bases). Germline V gene data show CDR1 as SEHNR and CDR2 as FQNEAQ (reference sequence). This CDR3 has 16 residues. CDR3 bases: TGTACCAGCACCTATGGCCGCACAGGGACTAACACTGAAGCTTTCTTT. Amino acids: CTSTYGRTGTNTEAFF.